A selection of T cell receptor beta chains follows, all from one sample in a study of T cells in Graves' hyperthyroidism and ophthalmopathy. TCRdb itself ran the multiplex PCR reads through MiXCR, one entry per CDR3 protein. The table shows 370,000 or so distinct CDR3 sequences, with about 14% occurring only once. Source material: blood. All receptors come from a man aged 30 to 39 with Graves' hyperthyroidism that later progressed to Graves' ophthalmopathy. Both conserved end residues are part of each CDR3. The order of the fields is V gene, D gene, clone size, J gene, CDR3 DNA, CDR3 protein. D genes are given only for firm matches. The size entry is marked missing in some rows and otherwise reads once, few, many or a size class.

TRBV5-1	TRBD2	many	TRBJ2-7	TGCGCCAGCAGCTCCAATAGCGGGGGCACTACGAGGGAGCAGTACTTC	CASSSNSGGTTREQYF
TRBV2	TRBD2	many	TRBJ2-3	TGTGCCAGCAGTAGCGGGGTGACAGATACGCAGTATTTT	CASSSGVTDTQYF
TRBV27	NA	many	TRBJ1-5	TGTGCCAGCAGCTTACAGGGTGGGGATCAGCCCCAGCATTTT	CASSLQGGDQPQHF
TRBV18	NA	NA	TRBJ1-6	TGTGCCAGCTCACCGACCAGGGAGTTGTTTGGCTCACCCCTCCACTTT	CASSPTRELFGSPLHF
TRBV19	TRBD1	NA	TRBJ2-4	TGTGCCAGTGTCGACAGGGAAAACATTCAGTACTTC	CASVDRENIQYF
TRBV12-3/TRBV12-4	TRBD1	many	TRBJ1-4	TGTGCCAGCGGCAGGGACAGGGTGGTTGGGAAACTGTTTTTT	CASGRDRVVGKLFF
TRBV11-2	NA	few	TRBJ2-5	TGTGCCAGCAGCCCAGGTTACCAAGAGACCCAGTACTTC	CASSPGYQETQYF
TRBV15	NA	NA	TRBJ2-1	TGTGCCACCAGCAGGGACAGCTACAATGAGCAGTTCTTC	CATSRDSYNEQFF
TRBV18	TRBD1	few	TRBJ1-2	TGTGCCAGCTCACCGGGACAGGGGGCTCATGGCTACACCTTC	CASSPGQGAHGYTF
TRBV7-9	NA	many	TRBJ2-5	TGTGCCAGCAGCCCAGCGTACCAAGAGACCCAGTACTTC	CASSPAYQETQYF
TRBV4-1	TRBD1	NA	TRBJ1-5	TGCGCCAGCAGCCCGGGACAGATGCTCAATCAGCCCCAGCATTTT	CASSPGQMLNQPQHF
TRBV7-2	NA	NA	TRBJ2-7	TGTGCCAGCAGCTGGAGACAGAACTACGAGCAGTACTTC	CASSWRQNYEQYF
TRBV20-1	TRBD2	many	TRBJ2-5	TGCAGTGCTAGAGATGGAGGACTAGCGGAAGAGACCCAGTACTTC	CSARDGGLAEETQYF
TRBV5-1	NA	NA	TRBJ2-3	TGCGCCAGCAGCTTGAAGGGCACGCCTAGCACAGATACGCAGTATTTT	CASSLKGTPSTDTQYF
TRBV4-1	NA	NA	TRBJ1-3	TGCGCCAGCAGCCAAGAGGGGAGGGGGAACCCTGGAAACACCATATATTTT	CASSQEGRGNPGNTIYF
TRBV15	NA	many	TRBJ1-1	TGTGCCACCAGCATAAAAACCGGGAACACTGAAGCTTTCTTT	CATSIKTGNTEAFF
TRBV20-1	TRBD2	many	TRBJ2-5	TGCAGTCCCCGGAGGGAGGGGGAGACCCAGTACTTC	CSPRREGETQYF
TRBV12-3/TRBV12-4	NA	few	TRBJ1-1	TGTGCCAGCACCGAGTCGGGGCGTGACGGGGCTTTCTTT	CASTESGRDGAFF
TRBV11-3	TRBD2	many	TRBJ2-1	TGTGCCAGCAGCTTTGTACTAGCGGGCGGTGAGCAGTTCTTC	CASSFVLAGGEQFF
TRBV7-8	TRBD2	many	TRBJ2-3	TGTGCCAGCAGCTTAAACGGAGCGGGGGCCACAGATACGCAGTATTTT	CASSLNGAGATDTQYF
TRBV6-2/TRBV6-3	NA	few	TRBJ2-1	TGTGCCAGCACAACCCTCGGTGCCTACAATGAGCAGTTCTTC	CASTTLGAYNEQFF
TRBV20-1	NA	NA	TRBJ2-1	TGCAGTGCGGAGGGTTGGGGGGCGGAGCAGTTCTTC	CSAEGWGAEQFF
TRBV18	NA	NA	TRBJ2-1	TGTGCCAGCTCATTACAGAAAACCTCCTACAATGAGCAGTTCTTC	CASSLQKTSYNEQFF
TRBV7-9	NA	NA	TRBJ1-1	TGTGCCAGCAGCTCAGCGAGGTCTGAAGCTTTCTTT	CASSSARSEAFF
TRBV20-1	TRBD1	NA	TRBJ1-1	TGCAGTGCTAGCAAAGGGGGCGCGGGGACTGAAGCTTTCTTT	CSASKGGAGTEAFF
TRBV24-1	TRBD2	NA	TRBJ2-3	TGTGCCACCAGTGATCCCCTAGCGGGGGTTACCACAGATACGCAGTATTTT	CATSDPLAGVTTDTQYF
TRBV29-1	NA	few	TRBJ1-2	TGCAGCGTTGAAGAGTCAGGCTTTAACTATGGCTACACCTTC	CSVEESGFNYGYTF
TRBV2	TRBD1	many	TRBJ1-1	TGTGCCAGCACCGACAGGGCAGGGACTGAAGCTTTCTTT	CASTDRAGTEAFF
TRBV7-3	NA	many	TRBJ2-3	TGTGCCAGCAGCCTTAGCGGCCTACGCACAGATACGCAGTATTTT	CASSLSGLRTDTQYF